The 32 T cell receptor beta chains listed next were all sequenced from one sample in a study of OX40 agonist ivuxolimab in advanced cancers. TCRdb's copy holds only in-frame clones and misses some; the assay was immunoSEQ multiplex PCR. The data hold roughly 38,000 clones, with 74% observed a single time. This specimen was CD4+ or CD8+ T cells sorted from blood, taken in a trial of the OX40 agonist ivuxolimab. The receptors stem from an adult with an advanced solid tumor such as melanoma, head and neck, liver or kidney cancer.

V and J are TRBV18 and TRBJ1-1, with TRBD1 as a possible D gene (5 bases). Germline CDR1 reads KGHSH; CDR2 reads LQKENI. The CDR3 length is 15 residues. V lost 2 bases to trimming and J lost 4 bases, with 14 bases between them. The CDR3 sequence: CASSPGTFQGTEAFF. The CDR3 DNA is TGTGCCAGCTCACCAGGGACCTTTCAAGGCACTGAAGCTTTCTTT.

CDR3 loop: CASSPSIQETQYF. The CDR3 DNA is TGTGCCAGCAGCCCCTCCATCCAAGAGACCCAGTACTTC. This chain links TRBV9 with TRBJ2-5; no reliable D call. CDR1 and CDR2 (germline): SGDLS, YYNGEE. V lost 4 bases, J lost 1 base, and 8 bases lay in between. CDR3 length: 13 amino acids. Variable domain in full (rest from reference TRBV9 and TRBJ2-5): DSGVTQTPKHLITATGQRVTLRCSPRSGDLSVYWYQQSLDQGLQFLIQYYNGEERAKGNILERFSAQQFPDLHSELNLSSLELGDSALYFCASSPSIQETQYFGPGTRLLVL.

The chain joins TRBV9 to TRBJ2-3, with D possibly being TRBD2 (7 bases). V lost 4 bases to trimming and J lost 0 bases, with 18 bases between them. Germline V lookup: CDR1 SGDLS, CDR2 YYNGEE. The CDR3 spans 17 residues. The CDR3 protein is CASSSHRGAASTDTQYF. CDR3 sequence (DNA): TGTGCCAGCAGCTCCCATCGGGGGGCCGCTAGCACAGATACGCAGTATTTT. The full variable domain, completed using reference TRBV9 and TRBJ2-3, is DSGVTQTPKHLITATGQRVTLRCSPRSGDLSVYWYQQSLDQGLQFLIQYYNGEERAKGNILERFSAQQFPDLHSELNLSSLELGDSALYFCASSSHRGAASTDTQYFGPGTRLTVL.

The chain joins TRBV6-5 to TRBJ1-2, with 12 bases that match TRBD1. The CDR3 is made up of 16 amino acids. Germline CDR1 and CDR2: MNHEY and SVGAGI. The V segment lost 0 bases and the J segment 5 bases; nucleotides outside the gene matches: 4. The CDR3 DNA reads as TGTGCCAGCAGTTACTCGGGACAGGGGGCGGCATATGGCTACACCTTC. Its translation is CASSYSGQGAAYGYTF.

CDR3 residues: CAWSGSGVGYTF. The DNA of the CDR3 is TGTGCCTGGAGTGGCAGCGGGGTCGGCTACACCTTC. The rearrangement uses TRBV30 and TRBJ1-2; D is undetermined. Germline V gives CDR1 GTSNPN, CDR2 SVGIG (reference sequence). Trimming stripped 1 base from V and 8 bases from J, with 11 bases between. There are 12 residues in the CDR3.

DNA of the CDR3: TGCGCCAGCAGCTTGGGGGGCGACTATGGCTACACCTTC. This translates into CASSLGGDYGYTF. The chain couples TRBV5-1 to TRBJ1-2; maybe TRBD1 (5 bases). V was cut by 0 bases and J by 3 bases, with 6 bases left in between. The CDR3 is 13 amino acids. CDR1 SGHRS and CDR2 YFSETQ come from the germline V gene. Drawing the rest from reference TRBV5-1 and TRBJ1-2, the complete variable domain is KAGVTQTPRYLIKTRGQQVTLSCSPISGHRSVSWYQQTPGQGLQFLFEYFSETQRNKGNFPGRFSGRQFSNSRSEMNVSTLELGDSALYLCASSLGGDYGYTFGSGTRLTVV.

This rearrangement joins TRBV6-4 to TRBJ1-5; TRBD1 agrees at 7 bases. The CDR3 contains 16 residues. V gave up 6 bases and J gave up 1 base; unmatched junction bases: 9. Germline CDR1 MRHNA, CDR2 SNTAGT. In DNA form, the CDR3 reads TGTGCCAGCAGACACCGACAGGGCAGAAGCAATCAGCCCCAGCATTTT. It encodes CASRHRQGRSNQPQHF.

The CDR3 spells CASSLGWGNYGYTF. The CDR3 bases are TGTGCCAGCAGCTTAGGATGGGGCAACTATGGCTACACCTTC. The V gene is TRBV7-9, the J gene TRBJ1-2; tentatively, D is TRBD1 (5 bases). The CDR3 is 14 residues long. Germline V gene sequence: CDR1 SEHNR, CDR2 FQNEAQ (reference sequence). Deletions cut 1 base from V and 2 bases from J, with 8 bases between. The complete variable domain, with remaining parts taken from reference TRBV7-9 and TRBJ1-2, reads DTGVSQNPRHKITKRGQNVTFRCDPISEHNRLYWYRQTLGQGPEFLTYFQNEAQLEKSRLLSDRFSAERPKGSFSTLEIQRTEQGDSAMYLCASSLGWGNYGYTFGSGTRLTVV.

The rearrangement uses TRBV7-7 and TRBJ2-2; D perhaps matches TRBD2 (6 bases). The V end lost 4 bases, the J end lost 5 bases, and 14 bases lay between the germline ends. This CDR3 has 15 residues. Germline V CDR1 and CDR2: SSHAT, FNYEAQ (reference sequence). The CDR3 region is CASSSTGTRTGELFF. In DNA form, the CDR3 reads TGTGCCAGCAGCTCAACCGGGACTCGGACCGGGGAGCTGTTTTTT.

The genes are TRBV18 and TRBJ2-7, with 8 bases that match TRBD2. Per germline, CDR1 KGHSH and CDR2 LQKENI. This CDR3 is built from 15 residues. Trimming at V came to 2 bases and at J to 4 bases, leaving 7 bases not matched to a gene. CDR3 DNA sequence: TGTGCCAGCTCACCATTCCGGGGGGGAGGTTACGAGCAGTACGTC. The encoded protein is CASSPFRGGGYEQYV.

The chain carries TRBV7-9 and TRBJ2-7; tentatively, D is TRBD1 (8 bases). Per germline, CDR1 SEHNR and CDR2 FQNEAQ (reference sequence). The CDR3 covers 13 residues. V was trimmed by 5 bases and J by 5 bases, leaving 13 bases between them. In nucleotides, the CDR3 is TGTGCCAGCAGCCCAACAGGGGGGGACGAGCAGTACTTC. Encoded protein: CASSPTGGDEQYF. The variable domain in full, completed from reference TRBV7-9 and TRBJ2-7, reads DTGVSQNPRHKITKRGQNVTFRCDPISEHNRLYWYRQTLGQGPEFLTYFQNEAQLEKSRLLSDRFSAERPKGSFSTLEIQRTEQGDSAMYLCASSPTGGDEQYFGPGTRLTVT.

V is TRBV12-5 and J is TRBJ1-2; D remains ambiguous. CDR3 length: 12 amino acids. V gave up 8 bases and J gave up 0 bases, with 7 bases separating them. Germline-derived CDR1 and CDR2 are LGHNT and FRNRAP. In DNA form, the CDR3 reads TGTGCTAGTACAAGTTCTAACTATGGCTACACCTTC. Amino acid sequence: CASTSSNYGYTF.

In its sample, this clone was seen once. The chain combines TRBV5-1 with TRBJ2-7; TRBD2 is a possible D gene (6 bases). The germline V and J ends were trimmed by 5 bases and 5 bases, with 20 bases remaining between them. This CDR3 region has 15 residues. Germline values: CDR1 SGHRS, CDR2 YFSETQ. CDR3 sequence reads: CASSIEGLPSHEQYF. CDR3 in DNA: TGCGCCAGCAGTATTGAGGGACTCCCTTCCCACGAGCAGTACTTC.

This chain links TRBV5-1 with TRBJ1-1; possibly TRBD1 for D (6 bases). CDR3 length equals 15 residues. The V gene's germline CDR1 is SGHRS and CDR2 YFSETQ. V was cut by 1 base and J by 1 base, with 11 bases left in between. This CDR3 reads CASSLLTGRNTEAFF. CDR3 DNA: TGCGCCAGCAGCTTGCTGACAGGAAGGAACACTGAAGCTTTCTTT.

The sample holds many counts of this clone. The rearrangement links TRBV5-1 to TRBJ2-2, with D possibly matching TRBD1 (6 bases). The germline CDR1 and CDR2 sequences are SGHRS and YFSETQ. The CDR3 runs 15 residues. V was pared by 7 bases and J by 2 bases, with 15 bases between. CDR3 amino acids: CASGERTANTGELFF. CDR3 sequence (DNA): TGCGCCAGCGGCGAAAGGACAGCTAACACCGGGGAGCTGTTTTTT.

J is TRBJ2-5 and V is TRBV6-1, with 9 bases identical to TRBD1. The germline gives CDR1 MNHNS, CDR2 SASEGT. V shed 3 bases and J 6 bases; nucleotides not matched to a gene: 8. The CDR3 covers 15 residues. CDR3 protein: CASSDRTGGAQTQYF. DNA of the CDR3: TGTGCCAGCAGTGATCGTACAGGGGGCGCGCAGACCCAGTACTTC.

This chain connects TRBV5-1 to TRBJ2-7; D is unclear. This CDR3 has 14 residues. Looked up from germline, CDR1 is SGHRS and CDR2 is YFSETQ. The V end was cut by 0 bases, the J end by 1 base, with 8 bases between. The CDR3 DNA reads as TGCGCCAGCAGCTTGGACCTGGAGTCCTACGAGCAGTACGTC. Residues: CASSLDLESYEQYV.

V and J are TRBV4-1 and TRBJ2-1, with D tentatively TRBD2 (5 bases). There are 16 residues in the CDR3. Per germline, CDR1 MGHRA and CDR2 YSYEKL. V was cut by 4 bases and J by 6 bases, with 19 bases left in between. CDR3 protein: CASSPPLASSVNEQFF. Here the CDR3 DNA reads TGCGCCAGCAGCCCCCCCCTAGCAAGCTCGGTCAATGAGCAGTTCTTC.

This CDR3 reads CASSLQGAPPQPQHF. The CDR3 bases are TGTGCCAGCAGTTTACAGGGGGCTCCTCCTCAGCCCCAGCATTTT. The chain carries TRBV27 and TRBJ1-5, with 8 nucleotides matching TRBD1. V shed 2 bases, J shed 6 bases, and the junction held 6 bases outside the gene matches. The CDR3 runs to 15 residues. Germline V lookup: CDR1 MNHEY, CDR2 SMNVEV (reference sequence).

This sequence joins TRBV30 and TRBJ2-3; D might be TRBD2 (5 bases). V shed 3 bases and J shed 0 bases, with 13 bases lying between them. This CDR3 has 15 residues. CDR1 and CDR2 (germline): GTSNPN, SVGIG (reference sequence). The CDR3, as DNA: TGTGCCTGGAGCCTCGGGATTTCTAGCACAGATACGCAGTATTTT. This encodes CAWSLGISSTDTQYF.

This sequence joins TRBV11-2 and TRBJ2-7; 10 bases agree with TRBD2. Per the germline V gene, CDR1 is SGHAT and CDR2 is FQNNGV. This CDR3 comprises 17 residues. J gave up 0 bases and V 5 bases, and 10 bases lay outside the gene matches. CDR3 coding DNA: TGTGCCAGCAGCAGTGACCTTCTAGCGGGGGCCTCCTACGAGCAGTACTTC. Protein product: CASSSDLLAGASYEQYF.

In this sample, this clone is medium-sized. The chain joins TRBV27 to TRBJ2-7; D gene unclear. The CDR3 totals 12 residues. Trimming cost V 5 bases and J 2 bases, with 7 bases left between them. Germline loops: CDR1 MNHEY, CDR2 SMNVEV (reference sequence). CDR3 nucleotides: TGTGCCAGCAGTAAAGTTCCCTACGAGCAGTACTTC. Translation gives CASSKVPYEQYF.

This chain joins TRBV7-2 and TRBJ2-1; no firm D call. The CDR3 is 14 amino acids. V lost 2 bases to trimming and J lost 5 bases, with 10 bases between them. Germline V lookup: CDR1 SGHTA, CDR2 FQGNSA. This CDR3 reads CASSLLWQNNEQFF. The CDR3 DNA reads TGTGCCAGCAGCTTATTATGGCAAAACAATGAGCAGTTCTTC.

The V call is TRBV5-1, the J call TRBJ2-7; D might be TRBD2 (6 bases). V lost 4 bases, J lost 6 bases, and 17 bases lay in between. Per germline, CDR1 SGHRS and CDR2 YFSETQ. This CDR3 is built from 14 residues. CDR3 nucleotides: TGCGCCAGCAGCCATGGGATCCAGGGAGGCGAGCAGTACGTC. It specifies CASSHGIQGGEQYV.

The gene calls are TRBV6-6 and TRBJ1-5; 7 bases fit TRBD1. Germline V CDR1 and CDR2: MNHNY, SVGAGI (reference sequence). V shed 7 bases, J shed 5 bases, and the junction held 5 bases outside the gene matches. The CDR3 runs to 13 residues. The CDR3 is CASNRGQDQPQHF. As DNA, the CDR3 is TGTGCCAGCAACAGAGGACAGGATCAGCCCCAGCATTTT.

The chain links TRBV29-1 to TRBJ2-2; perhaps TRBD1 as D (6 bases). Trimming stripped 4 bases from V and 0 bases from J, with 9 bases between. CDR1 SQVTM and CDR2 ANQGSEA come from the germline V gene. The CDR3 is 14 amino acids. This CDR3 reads CSVGTVANTGELFF. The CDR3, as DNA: TGCAGCGTTGGGACAGTCGCGAACACCGGGGAGCTGTTTTTT.

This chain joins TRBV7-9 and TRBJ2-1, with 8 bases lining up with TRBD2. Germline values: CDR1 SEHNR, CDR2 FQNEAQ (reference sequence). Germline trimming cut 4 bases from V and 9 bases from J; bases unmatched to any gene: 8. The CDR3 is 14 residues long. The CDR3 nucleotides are TGTGCCAGCAGCTCCGGACTAGCTTGGTCTGAGCAGTTCTTC. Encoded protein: CASSSGLAWSEQFF.

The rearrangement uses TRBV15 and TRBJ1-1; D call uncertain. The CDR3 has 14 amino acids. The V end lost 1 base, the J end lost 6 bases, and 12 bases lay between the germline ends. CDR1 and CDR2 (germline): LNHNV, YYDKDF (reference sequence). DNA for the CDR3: TGTGCCACCAGCAGAGTGGGCCCCCAGGCTGAAGCTTTCTTT. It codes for CATSRVGPQAEAFF. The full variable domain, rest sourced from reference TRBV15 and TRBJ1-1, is DAMVIQNPRYQVTQFGKPVTLSCSQTLNHNVMYWYQQKSSQAPKLLFHYYDKDFNNEADTPDNFQSRRPNTSFCFLDIRSPGLGDTAMYLCATSRVGPQAEAFFGQGTRLTVV.

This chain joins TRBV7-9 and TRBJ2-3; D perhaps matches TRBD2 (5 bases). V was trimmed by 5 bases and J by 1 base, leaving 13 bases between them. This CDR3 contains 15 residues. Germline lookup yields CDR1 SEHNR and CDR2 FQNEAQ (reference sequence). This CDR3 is CASSPGGRGTDTQYF. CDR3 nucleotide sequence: TGTGCCAGCAGCCCGGGCGGGCGGGGCACAGATACGCAGTATTTT.

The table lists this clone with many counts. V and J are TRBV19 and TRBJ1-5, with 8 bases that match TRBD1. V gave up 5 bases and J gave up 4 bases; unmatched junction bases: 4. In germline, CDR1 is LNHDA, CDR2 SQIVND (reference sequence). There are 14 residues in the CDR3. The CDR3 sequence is CASSSDRVNQPQHF. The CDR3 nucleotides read TGTGCCAGTAGTTCGGACAGGGTTAATCAGCCCCAGCATTTT.

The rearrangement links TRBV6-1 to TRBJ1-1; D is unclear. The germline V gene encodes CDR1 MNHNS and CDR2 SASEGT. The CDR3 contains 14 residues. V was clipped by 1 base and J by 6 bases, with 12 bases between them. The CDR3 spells CASSEVGGPAEAFF. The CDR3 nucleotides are TGTGCCAGCAGTGAAGTGGGAGGGCCGGCTGAAGCTTTCTTT.

CDR3 sequence (DNA): TGCGCCAGCAGTGGGTCTGGGGCCAACGTCCTGACTTTC. It specifies CASSGSGANVLTF. This chain connects TRBV10-1 to TRBJ2-6, with D unresolved. This CDR3 has 13 amino acids. The ends were cut back, 4 bases at V and 1 base at J, with 2 bases in the middle. In germline, CDR1 is WNHNN, CDR2 SYGVQD (reference sequence).